This TCR beta chain was captured in a study of shared T cell receptors in the human thymus. This table comes from immunoSEQ multiplex PCR, and its TCRdb copy is limited to in-frame clones, with some not included. The sample contains tens of thousands of clones, 90% to 95% of which appear only once. Per germline, CDR1 LGHNA and CDR2 YSLEER. V lost 1 base and J lost 0; bases outside the gene matches: 6. This CDR3 region has 17 residues. The sequence derives from a human donor. The chain combines TRBV4-3 with TRBJ2-4; 7 bases agree with TRBD1. The material sequenced was thymocytes. The CDR3 coding sequence is TGCGCCAGCAGCCAAGGGACAGGTATTCCAGCCAAAAACATTCAGTACTTC. Its translation is CASSQGTGIPAKNIQYF.